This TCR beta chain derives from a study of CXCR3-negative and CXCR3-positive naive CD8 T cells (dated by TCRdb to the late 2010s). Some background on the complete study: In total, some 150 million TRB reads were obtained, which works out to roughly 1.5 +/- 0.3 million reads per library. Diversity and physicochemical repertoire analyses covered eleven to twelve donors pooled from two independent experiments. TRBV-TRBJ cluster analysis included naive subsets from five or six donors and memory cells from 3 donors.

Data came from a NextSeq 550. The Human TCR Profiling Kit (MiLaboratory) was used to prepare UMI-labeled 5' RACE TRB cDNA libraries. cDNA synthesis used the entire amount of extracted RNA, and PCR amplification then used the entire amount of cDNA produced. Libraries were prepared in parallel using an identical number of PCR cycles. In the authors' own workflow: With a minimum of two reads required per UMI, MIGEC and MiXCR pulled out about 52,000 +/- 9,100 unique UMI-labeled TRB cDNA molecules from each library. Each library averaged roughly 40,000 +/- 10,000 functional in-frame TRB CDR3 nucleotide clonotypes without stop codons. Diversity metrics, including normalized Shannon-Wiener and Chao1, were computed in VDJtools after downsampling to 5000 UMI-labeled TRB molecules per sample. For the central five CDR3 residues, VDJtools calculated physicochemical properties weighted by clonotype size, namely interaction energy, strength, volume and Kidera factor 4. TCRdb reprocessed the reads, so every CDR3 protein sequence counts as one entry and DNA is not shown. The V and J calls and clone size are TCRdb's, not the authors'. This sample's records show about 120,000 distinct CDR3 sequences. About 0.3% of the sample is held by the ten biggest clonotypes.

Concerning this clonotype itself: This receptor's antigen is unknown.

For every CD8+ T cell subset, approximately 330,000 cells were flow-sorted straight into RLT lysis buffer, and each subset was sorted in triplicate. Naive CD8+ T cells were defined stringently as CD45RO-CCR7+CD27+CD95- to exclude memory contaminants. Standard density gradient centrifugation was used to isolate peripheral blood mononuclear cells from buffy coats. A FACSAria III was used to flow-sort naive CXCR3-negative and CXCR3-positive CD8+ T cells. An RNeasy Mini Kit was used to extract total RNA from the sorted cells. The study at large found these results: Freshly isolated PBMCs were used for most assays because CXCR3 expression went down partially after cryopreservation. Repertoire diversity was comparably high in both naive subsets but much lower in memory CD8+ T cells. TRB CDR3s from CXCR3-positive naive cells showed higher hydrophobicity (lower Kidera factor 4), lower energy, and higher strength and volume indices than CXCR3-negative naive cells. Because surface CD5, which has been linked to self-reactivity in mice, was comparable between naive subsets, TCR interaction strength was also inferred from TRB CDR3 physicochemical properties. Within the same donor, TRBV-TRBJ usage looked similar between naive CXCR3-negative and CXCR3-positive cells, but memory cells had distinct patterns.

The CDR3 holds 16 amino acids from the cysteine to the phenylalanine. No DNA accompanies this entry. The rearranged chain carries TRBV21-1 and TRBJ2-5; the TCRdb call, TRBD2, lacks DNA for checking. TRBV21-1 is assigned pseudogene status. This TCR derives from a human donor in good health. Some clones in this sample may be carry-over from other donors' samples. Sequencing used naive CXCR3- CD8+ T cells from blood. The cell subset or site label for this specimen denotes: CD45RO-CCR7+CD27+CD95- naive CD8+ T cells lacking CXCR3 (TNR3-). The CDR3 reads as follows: CASSKDGRTAQETQYF.